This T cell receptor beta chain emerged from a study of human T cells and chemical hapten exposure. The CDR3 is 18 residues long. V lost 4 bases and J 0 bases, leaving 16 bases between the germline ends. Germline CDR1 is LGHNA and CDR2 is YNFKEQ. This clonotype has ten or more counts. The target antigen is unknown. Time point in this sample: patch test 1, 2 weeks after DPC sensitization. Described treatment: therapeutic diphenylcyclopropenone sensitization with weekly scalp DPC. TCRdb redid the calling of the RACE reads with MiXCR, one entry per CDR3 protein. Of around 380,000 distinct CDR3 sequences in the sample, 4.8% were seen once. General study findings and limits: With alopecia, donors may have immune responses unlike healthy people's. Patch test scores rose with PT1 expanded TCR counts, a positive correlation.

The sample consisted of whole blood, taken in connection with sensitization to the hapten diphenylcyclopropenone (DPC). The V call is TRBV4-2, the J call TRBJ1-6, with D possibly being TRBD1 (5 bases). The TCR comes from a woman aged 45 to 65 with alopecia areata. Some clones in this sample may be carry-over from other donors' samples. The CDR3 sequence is CASSLKTDFSSYNSPLHF. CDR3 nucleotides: TGTGCCAGCAGCCTTAAGACAGACTTCAGCTCCTATAATTCACCCCTCCACTTT.